This T cell receptor (beta chain) is from a study of blood T cell repertoires in COVID-19. The wider study: The origin of the acute and convalescent COVID-19 samples was the United States, Italy and Spain. Sample material is recorded as cDNA or gDNA derived from T cells, B-cell-depleted T cells, or PBMCs.

As processed by the authors: Researchers report that nucleated cell counts were estimated from reference gene primer amplification. TCRdb keeps only in-frame clones here, not all; method: immunoSEQ multiplex PCR. D and trimming come from the DNA, and the V and J calls and clone size come from that table. The profile covers 100,000 to 150,000 clones, with about nine tenths appearing a single time and about 8% taken by the ten largest. CDR1 and CDR2 from the germline V gene are SNHLY and FYNNEI. The V and J ends lost 7 bases and 1 base, in that order; junction bases with no gene match: 9. The CDR3 contains 15 residues.

The chain links TRBV2 to TRBJ2-7; 8 bases fit TRBD1. The receptor comes from a man between 65 and 85 years old who had recovered from COVID-19. Input material: peripheral blood. The CDR3 region is CASTKDRAGSYEQYF. The DNA for the CDR3 is TGTGCCAGCACCAAGGACAGGGCGGGTTCCTACGAGCAGTACTTC.